This record covers a single T cell receptor beta chain. This clonotype was seen more than once but under ten times. What this receptor recognizes is not known. Base qualities were left out, and no much larger clone turns up one base away. Based on the germline V gene, the CDR1 and CDR2 sequences are MDHEN and SYDVKM. The CDR3 measures 19 amino acids from cysteine to phenylalanine. Only the CDR3 DNA stays, 57 bases, in frame from base 1. V trim: 3 bases; J trim: 4 bases; unmatched bases: 19. The sample is drawn from a study of T cell repertoires in cytomegalovirus infection (dated by TCRdb to about 2019). As for the study more broadly: Recently identified HLA-C-restricted CMV epitopes, whose presentation resists viral immunomodulation, were targeted by peptide stimulations together with well-studied HLA-B-restricted epitopes. Because public TCR beta signatures pointed to carriage of CMV infection together with the matching HLA type, the HLA type of each donor mattered for the analysis. General study outcomes and caveats: The ex vivo response was dominated by HLA-C-restricted CMV-specific TCR beta clonotypes, which also provided the single most frequent clonotype in two of eight donors. In both this cohort and an independent roughly 350-donor cohort, the cumulative frequency of public TCR beta family members distinguished carriers of CMV infection plus the relevant HLA type.

The instrument was an Illumina HiSeq 1500. The raw public reads went through TCRdb reprocessing: fastp at Q25, MiXCR clone calling, in-frame beta chains kept. CDR3 protein duplicates are merged, each entry listing the most common genes and DNA. This sample lists 680,000 or so distinct CDR3 sequences; around a third were detected once. Together, the top ten hold over 15% of the sample. This sample's treatment or condition label indicates: in vitro stimulation with specific CMV peptide epitopes to enrich CMV-specific T cells. The receptor was derived from a human donor in good health (CMV status not recorded). Some clones in this sample may be carry-over from other donors' samples. Sequencing used cultured PBMCs, obtained from culture after CMV antigen stimulation. The chain is assembled from TRBV28 and TRBJ2-5, and 8 bases in between align with TRBD1. The DNA sequence follows: TGTGCCAGCAGTTTTACAGGGGCCCAGACAGGGGATTTTGGAGAGACCCAGTACTTC. This codes for CASSFTGAQTGDFGETQYF. Extended through the reference TRBV28 and TRBJ2-5 proteins, this CDR3 yields the full variable domain: DVKVTQSSRYLVKRTGEKVFLECVQDMDHENMFWYRQDPGLGLRLIYFSYDVKMKEKGDIPEGYSVSREKKERFSLILESASTNQTSMYLCASSFTGAQTGDFGETQYFGPGTRLLVL.